A selection of T cell receptor beta chains follows, all from one sample in a study of cytomegalovirus exposure and HLA in healthy donors. TCRdb's table, derived via immunoSEQ multiplex PCR, lists solely in-frame clones and lacks some. Seen here are 200,000 to 250,000 clones, 80% to 90% observed once, and the top ten hold about 2%. The material sequenced was PBMCs. These receptors were obtained from a woman younger than 30 in good health and CMV-seropositive. CDR3s include the opening cysteine and the closing phenylalanine or tryptophan. A D gene is named only where the DNA matches it firmly. Size is omitted from some rows. Given values are once, few, many or a class for expanded clones.

abundance | j_gene | d_gene | v_gene | CDR3nt | CDR3aa
. | TRBJ2-1 | TRBD2 | TRBV4-1 | TGCGCCAGCAGCCTTCGACTAGCGGAAGACCCCTACAATGAGCAGTTCTTC | CASSLRLAEDPYNEQFF
. | TRBJ2-1 | . | TRBV9 | TGTGCCAGCAGCGCAAGCGGGTCAAGCTACAATGAGCAGTTCTTC | CASSASGSSYNEQFF
. | TRBJ1-1 | . | TRBV5-1 | TGCGCCAGCAGCTTGGATTCAGGTCCGAACACTGAAGCTTTCTTT | CASSLDSGPNTEAFF
. | TRBJ1-1 | . | TRBV19 | TGTGCCAGTAGTATATCGGTTGCAGGGCTGAGCTTCAACACTGAAGCTTTCTTT | CASSISVAGLSFNTEAFF
. | TRBJ2-3 | . | TRBV5-1 | TGCGCCAGCAGCCCGGACCAGGGTGGAGATACGCAGTATTTT | CASSPDQGGDTQYF
. | TRBJ2-7 | TRBD1 | TRBV5-1 | TGCGCCAGCAGCTTGGGCAGGGGGCAGGGCGAGCAGTACTTC | CASSLGRGQGEQYF
once | TRBJ1-1 | TRBD1 | TRBV27 | TGTGCCAGCACTAGACAGGGCCTTCACACTGAAGCTTTCTTT | CASTRQGLHTEAFF
. | TRBJ2-1 | TRBD2 | TRBV6-5 | TGTGCCAGCATGCGAGCGGGGGCCTACAATGAGCAGTTCTTC | CASMRAGAYNEQFF
once | TRBJ2-7 | . | TRBV28 | TGTGCCAGCAGTAACAGGTACGAGCAGTACTTC | CASSNRYEQYF
. | TRBJ2-7 | . | TRBV4-1 | TGCGCCAGCAGCCAAGCGCTTGGAGCCCTCTACGAGCAGTACTTC | CASSQALGALYEQYF